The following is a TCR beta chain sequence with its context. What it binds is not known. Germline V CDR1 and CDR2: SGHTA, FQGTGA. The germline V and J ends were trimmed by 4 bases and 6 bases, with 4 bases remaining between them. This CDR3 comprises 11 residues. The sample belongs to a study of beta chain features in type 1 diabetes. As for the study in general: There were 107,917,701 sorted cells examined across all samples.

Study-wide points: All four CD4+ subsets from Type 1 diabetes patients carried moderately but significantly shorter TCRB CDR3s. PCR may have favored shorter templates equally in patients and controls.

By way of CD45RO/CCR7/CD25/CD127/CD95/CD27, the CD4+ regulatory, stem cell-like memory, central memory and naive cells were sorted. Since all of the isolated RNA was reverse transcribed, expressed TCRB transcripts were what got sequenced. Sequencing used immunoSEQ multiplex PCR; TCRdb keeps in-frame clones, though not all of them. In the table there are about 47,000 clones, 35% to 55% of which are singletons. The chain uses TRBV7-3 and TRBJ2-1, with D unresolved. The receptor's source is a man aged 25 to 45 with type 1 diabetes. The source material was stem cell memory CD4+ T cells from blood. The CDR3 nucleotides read TGTGCCAGCAGCTCGGGCAATGAGCAGTTCTTC. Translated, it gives CASSSGNEQFF.